The 21 T cell receptor beta chains below all came from one sample that was sequenced in a study of cytomegalovirus exposure and HLA in healthy donors. The primer mix had 60 Vbeta and 13 Jbeta primers. Method: immunoSEQ multiplex PCR; TCRdb's copy keeps in-frame clones and lacks some. The profile shows roughly 140,000 clones, 68% of them singletons. Sample: PBMCs. The source is a man aged 55 to 70 in good health and CMV-seronegative.

This clone was seen a few times. V is TRBV19 and J is TRBJ1-1, with D perhaps matching TRBD1 (6 bases). This CDR3 spans 14 amino acids. Germline V gene data show CDR1 as LNHDA and CDR2 as SQIVND (reference sequence). V was clipped by 5 bases and J by 0 bases, with 10 bases between them. This CDR3 is CASSFGQLNTEAFF. DNA of the CDR3: TGTGCCAGTAGTTTTGGACAGTTGAACACTGAAGCTTTCTTT.

This sequence joins TRBV18 and TRBJ2-3; 7 nucleotides align to TRBD2. Unmatched junction bases numbered 11, after V lost 5 bases and J lost 3 bases. The CDR3 runs to 16 residues. Germline CDR1 is KGHSH and CDR2 is LQKENI. The CDR3 loop is CASSLSGAGRTDTQYF. The CDR3 DNA sequence: TGTGCCAGCTCATTAAGCGGGGCAGGTCGGACAGATACGCAGTATTTT.

The chain combines TRBV29-1 with TRBJ2-2, with a tentative D call TRBD2 (5 bases). This CDR3 is built from 13 residues. V dropped 4 bases and J dropped 4 bases, with 10 bases sitting between them. Germline V gene sequence: CDR1 SQVTM, CDR2 ANQGSEA. The CDR3 DNA follows: TGCAGCGTTGTCGTGGGGAGCACCGGGGAGCTGTTTTTT. The encoded protein is CSVVVGSTGELFF.

This chain links TRBV28 with TRBJ2-7, with D perhaps TRBD2 (6 bases). Germline V lookup: CDR1 MDHEN, CDR2 SYDVKM. V was cut by 2 bases and J by 3 bases, with 11 bases left in between. The CDR3 covers 14 residues. For the CDR3, the DNA is TGTGCCAGCAGTTTACCGGGAGCAGGCTACGAGCAGTACTTC. Amino acids: CASSLPGAGYEQYF.

This clone was seen just once. The gene calls are TRBV19 and TRBJ2-1; TRBD2 is a possible D gene (5 bases). Trimming removed 11 bases from V and 7 bases from J, with 21 bases in between. The CDR3 consists of 14 residues. Germline V lookup: CDR1 LNHDA, CDR2 SQIVND (reference sequence). The CDR3 is CASQKTGNANEQFF. The CDR3 DNA follows: TGTGCCTCCCAAAAGACCGGGAACGCTAATGAGCAGTTCTTC.

The chain is built from TRBV9 and TRBJ2-7, with TRBD2 identical over 8 bases. The germline gives CDR1 SGDLS, CDR2 YYNGEE. The CDR3 loop spans 15 amino acids. V lost 2 bases, J lost 1 base, and 5 bases stayed unmatched. CDR3 residues: CASSVSSGGSYEQYF. The CDR3 DNA follows: TGTGCCAGCAGCGTTAGTTCGGGAGGGTCCTACGAGCAGTACTTC. The whole variable domain, remainder taken from reference TRBV9 and TRBJ2-7, is DSGVTQTPKHLITATGQRVTLRCSPRSGDLSVYWYQQSLDQGLQFLIQYYNGEERAKGNILERFSAQQFPDLHSELNLSSLELGDSALYFCASSVSSGGSYEQYFGPGTRLTVT.

The chain employs TRBV2 and TRBJ2-7; tentatively, D is TRBD2 (5 bases). This CDR3 spans 11 amino acids. Germline loops: CDR1 SNHLY, CDR2 FYNNEI. Trimming took off 7 bases at V and 7 bases at J, with 11 bases between the two ends. In DNA form, the CDR3 reads TGTGCCAGCACCGGACCGGGGGAGCAGTACTTC. Translated: CASTGPGEQYF.

V usage is TRBV4-1 and J usage is TRBJ1-2, with D possibly matching TRBD1 (5 bases). The ends were cut back, 1 base at V and 8 bases at J, with 11 bases in the middle. Germline V gene sequence: CDR1 MGHRA, CDR2 YSYEKL. CDR3 length: 13 residues. CDR3 coding DNA: TGCGCCAGCAGCCAAGGGGGCGCGGGAGGCTACACCTTC. This translates into CASSQGGAGGYTF.

This clone was detected only a few times. The chain has TRBV9 and TRBJ2-1; D is possibly TRBD2 (5 bases). V was clipped by 4 bases and J by 10 bases, with 15 bases between them. Germline values: CDR1 SGDLS, CDR2 YYNGEE. The CDR3 consists of 13 residues. CDR3 in amino acids: CASSPGVLNEQFF. The CDR3 DNA is TGTGCCAGCAGCCCCGGGGTCCTTAACGAGCAGTTCTTC.

J is TRBJ2-7 and V is TRBV6-5; the match to TRBD2 covers 10 bases. The V and J ends lost 7 bases and 0 bases, in that order; junction bases with no gene match: 0. The CDR3 extends over 13 amino acids. Per the germline V gene, CDR1 is MNHEY and CDR2 is SVGAGI. This chain's CDR3 is CASTSGSSYEQYF. The DNA of the CDR3 is TGTGCCAGCACTAGCGGGAGCTCCTACGAGCAGTACTTC.

Here the CDR3 reads CASSQLDRGPEAFF. CDR3 bases: TGCGCCAGCAGCCAACTTGACAGGGGCCCTGAAGCTTTCTTT. The V call is TRBV4-1, the J call TRBJ1-1; 8 bases agree with TRBD1. The V gene end was trimmed by 2 bases and the J gene end by 6 bases; junction bases not matched to a gene: 5. The CDR3 runs 14 residues. From germline, CDR1 is MGHRA and CDR2 YSYEKL.

The genes are TRBV9 and TRBJ2-3; 7 nucleotides agree with TRBD2. Trimming took 3 bases from V and 1 from J; bases not matched to a gene: 14. Per germline, CDR1 SGDLS and CDR2 YYNGEE. This CDR3 comprises 18 residues. The CDR3 DNA reads as TGTGCCAGCAGCGATAATTATGGGGGGGTCAAGGGCACAGATACGCAGTATTTT. Protein: CASSDNYGGVKGTDTQYF.

The table lists this clone with a count of one. This chain joins TRBV11-2 and TRBJ2-1; a possible D gene is TRBD2 (5 bases). CDR3 size: 13 residues. V shed 8 bases and J shed 9 bases, with 17 bases lying between them. Germline CDR1 is SGHAT and CDR2 is FQNNGV. The CDR3: CASYTSRTSEQFF. CDR3 bases: TGTGCCAGCTATACCTCCCGTACTAGTGAGCAGTTCTTC.

This rearrangement joins TRBV2 to TRBJ2-6; 9 bases are shared with TRBD1. Germline assignment: CDR1 SNHLY and CDR2 FYNNEI. This CDR3 has 15 residues. After removal of 10 bases from V and 0 bases from J, the junction contained 4 bases not matched to a gene. Here the CDR3 DNA reads TGTGCCACTTCGACAGGGGGCTCTGGGGCCAACGTCCTGACTTTC. As protein: CATSTGGSGANVLTF.

The chain recombines TRBV18 with TRBJ1-6; 7 nucleotides match TRBD1. Trimming removed 2 bases from V and 10 bases from J; junction bases left unmatched: 8. CDR3 size: 15 residues. Per germline, CDR1 KGHSH and CDR2 LQKENI. CDR3 region: CASSPATGSSSPLHF. The CDR3 DNA is TGTGCCAGCTCACCAGCGACAGGGTCGTCGTCACCCCTCCACTTT.

In this sample, this clone turned up a few times. The V gene is TRBV28, the J gene TRBJ2-3; TRBD2 agrees at 7 bases. With V trimmed by 7 bases and J by 0 bases, 7 bases remained unmatched. The CDR3 totals 15 residues. Germline V lookup: CDR1 MDHEN, CDR2 SYDVKM. CDR3 protein: CASTLLATSTDTQYF. CDR3 coding DNA: TGTGCCAGCACCCTACTAGCGACTAGCACAGATACGCAGTATTTT.

This clone was seen a single time. The rearrangement uses TRBV20-1 and TRBJ2-5; D remains unclear. V was clipped by 6 bases and J by 1 base, with 6 bases between them. Germline V gene lookup returns CDR1 DFQATT and CDR2 SNEGSKA (reference sequence). This CDR3 is built from 11 residues. CDR3 bases: TGCAGTGCCCAGTTCCAAGAGACCCAGTACTTC. It codes for CSAQFQETQYF.

The chain recombines TRBV27 with TRBJ2-2; 11 bases map to TRBD2. CDR1 and CDR2 (germline): MNHEY, SMNVEV (reference sequence). Trimming cost V 6 bases and J 6 bases; bases outside gene matches: 6. The CDR3 loop spans 15 amino acids. The DNA of the CDR3 is TGTGCCAGCAGCAGGACTAGCGGGTTCGCCGGGGAGCTGTTTTTT. It encodes CASSRTSGFAGELFF.

The chain carries TRBV2 and TRBJ2-1; no clear D. The CDR3 runs 15 residues. CDR1 SNHLY and CDR2 FYNNEI come from the germline V gene. V shed 4 bases and J shed 0 bases, with 10 bases lying between them. For the CDR3, the DNA is TGTGCCAGCAGTGTGCGAATAGTCTCCTACAATGAGCAGTTCTTC. Translated: CASSVRIVSYNEQFF.

The chain is built from TRBV28 and TRBJ1-4; D perhaps matches TRBD1 (5 bases). The germline V gene has CDR1 MDHEN and CDR2 SYDVKM. V lost 4 bases and J 6 bases, leaving 15 bases between the germline ends. The CDR3 contains 15 residues. DNA of the CDR3: TGTGCCAGCAGTTCCTTGCCCGGGGGAGATGAAAAACTGTTTTTT. It codes for CASSSLPGGDEKLFF.

V and J are TRBV9 and TRBJ1-1, with D hard to call. The CDR3 runs 16 residues. V was cut by 0 bases and J by 1 base, with 13 bases left in between. Germline lookup yields CDR1 SGDLS and CDR2 YYNGEE. DNA for the CDR3: TGTGCCAGCAGCGTAGCTGGGGTCGGGGAGAACACTGAAGCTTTCTTT. It yields the protein CASSVAGVGENTEAFF.